This T cell receptor beta chain was sequenced for a study of T cells after yellow fever vaccination (dated by TCRdb to the late 2010s). As for the study more broadly: The SMART-Seq v4 Ultra Low Input RNA kit was used to prepare libraries from fractions with low cell numbers. To track T-cell clones before and after primary and booster YFV17D yellow fever vaccination, bulk TCR alpha and beta repertoires were sequenced longitudinally. Two healthy male donors made up the cohort, one aged 18 to 29 years and the other aged 30 to 39 years. Blood was collected at multiple timepoints before and after primary and secondary immunization, and bulk PBMC replicates and cell subsets were isolated.

The label giving this sample's treatment or condition can be read as: live attenuated yellow fever vaccine strain. A standard Ficoll-Paque protocol was used to isolate PBMCs from peripheral blood. Dynabeads CD4 and CD8 positive selection kits were used to isolate the CD4 and CD8 T-cell fractions. TriZol was used to extract RNA from bulk PBMCs, CD4 and CD8 fractions, and dextramer-positive and dextramer-negative fractions. Sequences SGHKS (CDR1) and YYEKEE (CDR2) are obtained from the germline V gene (reference sequence). V lost 5 bases and J lost 4 bases; the stretch between them is 12 bases long. The CDR3 spans 13 residues, from the cysteine through the phenylalanine. Just the 39-base CDR3 DNA is kept, in frame starting at base 1. TCRdb lists the instrument as Illumina NovaSeq 6000. TCR cDNA was synthesized by 5'RACE template switching, through which a universal primer site and unique molecular identifiers were introduced. Priming of cDNA synthesis was performed from both the TCR alpha and TCR beta constant segments. Libraries were amplified in two PCR steps, with sample barcodes and sequencing adapters added in the second step. Sequencing of libraries was performed on Illumina HiSeq 2500 (2x100 bp) or NovaSeq (2x150 bp). The paper's data handling went like this. Reads were demultiplexed and collapsed into UMI consensus sequences with MIGEC, and V(D)J alignment was performed with MiXCR. Vaccine-responding clonotypes were defined with edgeR using replicate PBMC samples, requiring FDR below 0.01 and a log2 fold change above 5 up to day 15. Each bulk clonotype was labeled CD4 or CD8 based on which sequenced repertoire, CD4 or CD8, contained the clonotype at higher abundance. TCRdb reworked the public reads: Q25 trimming with fastp, MiXCR clone assembly, productive beta chains retained. Entries are consolidated by CDR3 protein sequence, retaining the most common genes and DNA. These V and J calls rely on TCRdb rather than the paper's analysis. This sample lists 200,000 to 250,000 distinct CDR3 sequences; 3% to 3.5% were detected once. 3.2% of the sample goes to the ten largest clones.

This clonotype was seen at least ten times. The target of this receptor is not known. Per-nucleotide qualities are absent, and no much larger clonotype sits a single base away. Overall study outcomes, separate from this receptor: After the booster, most clones that had expanded after primary vaccination were detected again (nearly 97% of CD4 and around nine tenths of CD8), suggesting broad maintenance of memory. Compared with the primary T-cell response, the secondary T-cell response was weaker but faster, peaking on day 5 rather than day 15. Because abundant contaminating clonotypes from the bulk population could be contained in FACS-sorted repertoires, computational filtering was required. Because the study included only a couple of donors, the extent to which the findings can be generalized is limited. A small share of clonotypes occurred in both CD4 and CD8 compartments, likely arising from convergent recombination.

The clonotype was recovered from a man aged 18 to 29 who received the YFV17D yellow fever vaccine. The sample was CD4+ T cells sorted from PBMCs, taken 10 days after the yellow fever booster vaccination. The sequence links TRBV5-5 to TRBJ1-2, with the D gene call left open. In nucleotides, the sequence is TGTGCCAGCAGGGCCGGAGGATCCTATGGCTACACCTTC. The encoded protein is CASRAGGSYGYTF.